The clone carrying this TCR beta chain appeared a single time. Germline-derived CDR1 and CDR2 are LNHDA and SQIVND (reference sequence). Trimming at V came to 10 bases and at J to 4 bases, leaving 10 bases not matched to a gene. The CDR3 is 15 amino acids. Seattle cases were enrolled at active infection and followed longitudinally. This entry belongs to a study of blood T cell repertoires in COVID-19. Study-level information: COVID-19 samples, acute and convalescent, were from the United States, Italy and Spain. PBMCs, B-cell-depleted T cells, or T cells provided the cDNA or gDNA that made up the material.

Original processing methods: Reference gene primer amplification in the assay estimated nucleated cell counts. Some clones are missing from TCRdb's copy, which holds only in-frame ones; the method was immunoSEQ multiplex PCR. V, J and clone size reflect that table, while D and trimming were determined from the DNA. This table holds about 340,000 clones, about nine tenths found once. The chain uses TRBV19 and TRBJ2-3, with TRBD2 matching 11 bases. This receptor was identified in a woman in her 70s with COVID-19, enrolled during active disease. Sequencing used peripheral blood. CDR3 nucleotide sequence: TGTGCCACGACAATAGCGGGGGGGCCCTCAGATACGCAGTATTTT. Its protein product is CATTIAGGPSDTQYF.